This TCR beta chain stems from a study of shared clonotypes between healthy human individuals (dated by TCRdb to 2018 to 2021). Concerning the study at large: A few men and two women, aged 18 to 49 years, made up the cohort. Per donor, three plates each were used for CD4 naive and CD4 memory, two for CD8 naive, and one for CD8 memory. To estimate repertoire size and how much clonotype sharing occurs between individuals, the study deeply sequenced the blood TCR repertoires of about 5 healthy adults. Different laboratories and diverse techniques were used to prepare libraries and sequence TCR repertoires, to increase sequencing depth and limit assay-specific biases. Leukapheresis yielded between about 0.85 and 9 billion PBMCs per donor.

Using the deep immunoSEQ assay, multiplex PCR amplified TCR CDR3 regions from genomic DNA. Extracted genomic DNA from each cell subset was distributed evenly across all wells of several immunoSEQ 96-well plates, and each plate was treated as a replicate. For sorted subsets, approximately 200 ng of genomic DNA, equivalent to 30,000 or so T cell genomes, went into each replicate PCR. The purified libraries were quantified using a Qubit 3.0 fluorometer, sized with a Bioanalyzer 2100, and then quantified again using the KAPA Library Quantification kit. Every immunoSEQ 96-well plate was sequenced on a dedicated single-read 150-cycle Illumina NextSeq 550 flow cell. Turning to the authors' computational methods: Because only junctional sequences without quality scores were contained in the immunoSEQ output, filtering matching that applied to full-length reads could not be performed. To assign V/J genes and CDR3, sequences were annotated using PyIR, a Python wrapper for IgBLAST v1.9, with IMGT germline references. Reads with weak V/J assignments (E-value above 1e-6), missing CDR3, stop codons, out-of-frame junctions, or ambiguous translated residues were removed. V3J clonotypes were defined as sequences sharing an identical inferred V gene, J gene, and CDR3 amino acid sequence. To compute the percentage overlap between repertoires, the number of shared unique clonotypes was divided by the size of the smaller repertoire. Three approaches were used to assess repertoire richness: RTK rarefaction, the Chao1 estimator, and Recon v2.1 estimates of unobserved clonotypes. For all TCRbeta clonotypes obtained by the gDNA method from a few donors, generation probabilities were computed with OLGA. TCRdb carries this immuneACCESS record with in-frame sequences only. Its versions omit some clonotypes, under half of them owing to an unresolved V gene in the studies checked, with the rest unexplained. That table furnishes V, J and clone size, whereas the DNA furnished D and trimming. For this sample the table gives around 980,000 clones, of which 78% were detected only once. The top ten clonotypes cover roughly 0.61% of the sample.

This clone has only a few counts. No cognate antigen has been identified for it. No qualities accompany the bases; no much larger clone lies one base away. The donors were healthy, HIV-negative adults with no recently reported acute infections or vaccinations. Every donor was a Caucasian adult residing in Nashville, Tennessee, USA. CD4+ T cells were enriched by magnetic negative selection; naive cells were then positively selected on CD45RA, and the negative fraction formed the memory subset. Blood was collected by leukapheresis, and PBMCs were isolated by Ficoll-Histopaque density gradient centrifugation and then cryopreserved in liquid nitrogen vapor phase. Analytical flow cytometry was used to check the purity and quantity of each magnetically sorted T cell population. From each sorted fraction, genomic DNA was isolated and quantified by UV absorbance on a Nanodrop 2000c. Results the study describes overall, beyond this receptor: Based on pairwise subsampling, the degree of clonotype sharing among donors was expected to be affected by sequencing depth. Rarefaction of sorted-subset datasets indicated incomplete sequencing despite the large sequencing depth. Larger estimated clonotype richness was generally found for naive subsets than for memory subsets. Across a handful of donors, approximately 5% of naive CD4, roughly 3.8% of naive CD8, around 2.1% of memory CD4, and under 0.45% of memory CD8 clonotypes were shared. Compared with non-shared clonotypes, the clonotypes found in all four sorted-subset donors had higher generation probabilities. Sampling was restricted to blood, and TCR repertoires in tissue are likely to differ from TCR repertoires in blood. The small number of donors limited the genetic and exposure-history diversity represented.

From a lookup of the germline V gene (reference sequence), CDR1 and CDR2 are MNHNY and SVGAGI. Inclusive of the bounding cysteine and phenylalanine, the CDR3 is 15 residues long. The entry retains the CDR3 DNA only, 45 bases that are in frame from base 1. V is clipped by 6 bases and J by 2 bases, and the sequence between their germline boundaries is 16 bases long. The V gene is TRBV6-6 and the J gene is TRBJ2-5; a tentative D call is TRBD2 (6 bases match). Specimen: memory CD4+ T cells from PBMCs. The cell subset or site label of this sample denotes: CD45RA-negative fraction. The TCR was taken from a young man in good health. Some clones in this sample may be carry-over from other donors' samples. The CDR3 amino acid sequence is: CASSAGSGPQETQYF. The nucleotide sequence reads TGTGCCAGCAGCGCGGGGAGTGGCCCACAAGAGACCCAGTACTTC.